Following are 13 T cell receptor beta chains from one sample sequenced in a study of T cell clonality in common variable immunodeficiency. Study-level results: Common variable immunodeficiency TCR beta sequences reportedly had fewer deletions and N-nucleotide insertions.

The antigens of these receptors remain unknown. The repertoire was sequenced with immunoSEQ multiplex PCR; TCRdb's copy has only in-frame clones and lacks some. There are about 33,000 clones in the sample, none observed a single time. Sequenced sample: peripheral blood mononuclear cells. The origin of the receptors is a human donor with common variable immunodeficiency.

This clone turned up a few times. With the read ending 3 residues before the CDR3 end, the germline J gene is used to fill in that end. The chain uses TRBV18 and TRBJ1-1; D is perhaps TRBD1 (5 bases). The V end lost 6 bases, the J end lost 2 bases, and 16 bases lay between the germline ends. The CDR3 extends over 15 amino acids. Germline V lookup: CDR1 KGHSH, CDR2 LQKENI. The CDR3 here is CASSPSPTANTEAFF. The part of the CDR3 DNA that was read is TGTGCCAGCTCGCCCTCCCCGACAGCTAACACTGAA.

Concerning this clone itself: The missing CDR3 end, 3 residues past where the read stops, is filled in from the germline J gene. This rearrangement joins TRBV6-1 to TRBJ1-5; D unclear. This CDR3 contains 13 residues. The V gene's germline CDR1 is MNHNS and CDR2 SASEGT. V dropped 3 bases and J dropped 5 bases, with 8 bases sitting between them. The covered CDR3 bases are TGTGCCAGCAGTGACAGGCTCGATCAGCCC. It yields the protein CASSDRLDQP. The CDR3, in full, reads CASSDRLDQPQHF.

There are a few counts of this clone. The CDR3 extends 3 residues past the end of the read, so its final part is completed from the germline J gene. The chain links TRBV6-1 to TRBJ1-2; 10 bases are a match to TRBD1. Germline V lookup: CDR1 MNHNS, CDR2 SASEGT. V gave up 2 bases and J gave up 7 bases; unmatched junction bases: 13. CDR3 length: 17 residues. Here the CDR3 reads CASSEIPGTGAEGGYTF. The sequenced part of the CDR3 DNA is TGTGCCAGCAGTGAAATTCCAGGGACAGGGGCCGAAGGTGGC.

This clone occurred a few times. The observed sequence ends 3 residues before the CDR3 terminus, with the missing tail filled in from the germline J gene. This chain joins TRBV2 and TRBJ2-7; 14 nucleotides agree with TRBD2. The germline V gene has CDR1 SNHLY and CDR2 FYNNEI. CDR3 length: 15 amino acids. V gave up 6 bases and J gave up 6 bases; unmatched junction bases: 7. This CDR3 is CASREGLAGVSEQYF. CDR3 DNA, as far as it was read: TGTGCCAGCAGAGAGGGACTAGCGGGGGTATCCGAG.

With regard to this clone: The read gets to within 3 residues of the CDR3 end, and the germline J gene fills in the rest. The chain has TRBV19 and TRBJ2-3; 7 nucleotides align to TRBD1. V lost 3 bases and J lost 1; bases outside the gene matches: 13. CDR3 length equals 18 residues. CDR1 LNHDA and CDR2 SQIVND come from the germline V gene (reference sequence). CDR3 sequence: CASSIGQGVGRGTDTQYF. CDR3 DNA, as far as it was read: TGTGCCAGTAGTATTGGGCAGGGGGTAGGTCGGGGCACAGATACG.

This clone was counted between two and nine times. CDR3 loop: CASSGQGGDEQFF. CDR3 DNA, as far as it was read: TGTGCCAGCAGTGGACAGGGGGGGGATGAG. This rearrangement joins TRBV6-1 to TRBJ2-1; the match to TRBD1 covers 9 bases. The read ends 3 residues shy of where the CDR3 ends; the end is completed using the germline J gene. The V gene's germline CDR1 is MNHNS and CDR2 SASEGT. This CDR3 spans 13 amino acids. Losses at the gene ends were 4 bases for V and 8 bases for J; bases not matched to a gene: 3.

As to this clone: Read coverage stops 3 residues before the CDR3 terminus; the germline J gene supplies the remainder. V gene TRBV10-1 combines with J gene TRBJ2-1; 8 bases fit TRBD1. The germline CDR1 and CDR2 sequences are WNHNN and SYGVQD (reference sequence). The junction had 2 bases not matched to a gene; V was cut back by 5 bases and J by 2 bases. CDR3 length: 14 residues. Partial CDR3 DNA: TGCGCCAGCAGTCCGGACAGGGCCTACAATGAG. This sequence encodes CASSPDRAYNE. The whole CDR3 sequence reads CASSPDRAYNEQFF.

In the case of this clone: The sequenced fragment ends 3 residues before the CDR3 boundary, so the rest is inferred from the germline J gene. This chain joins TRBV5-5 and TRBJ2-3, with D maybe TRBD2 (5 bases). This CDR3 is built from 14 residues. CDR1 and CDR2 from the germline V gene are SGHKS and YYEKEE (reference sequence). Trimming took off 4 bases at V and 0 bases at J, with 9 bases between the two ends. The DNA read from the CDR3 is TGTGCCAGCAGCGCTAGCACTAGCACAGATACG. Protein: CASSASTSTDT. The entire CDR3 sequence reads CASSASTSTDTQYF.

This clone was seen more than once but under ten times. The sequence runs out 3 residues before the end of the CDR3; the remainder is reconstructed from the germline J gene. The chain employs TRBV2 and TRBJ2-3; 9 bases map to TRBD1. Germline V CDR1 and CDR2: SNHLY, FYNNEI. The CDR3 consists of 15 residues. V lost 4 bases to trimming and J lost 2 bases; unmatched junction nucleotides: 4. The CDR3 loop reads CASSADRGITDTQYF. The DNA read from the CDR3 is TGTGCCAGCAGTGCGGACAGGGGAATCACAGATACG.

Details on this clone: The sequence runs out 3 residues before the end of the CDR3; the remainder is reconstructed from the germline J gene. This rearrangement joins TRBV7-9 to TRBJ2-3; 8 nucleotides match TRBD2. The CDR3 is 13 residues long. Unmatched junction bases numbered 6, after V lost 8 bases and J lost 5 bases. Germline V gene data show CDR1 as SEHNR and CDR2 as FQNEAQ (reference sequence). CDR3 protein: CASSTGGRDTQYF. Incomplete CDR3 DNA: TGTGCCAGCTCTACGGGGGGGAGAGATACG.

This clone was seen a few times. The CDR3 DNA, read in part, is TGTGCCAGCTCACCGCCAGGGGGCGTGGACACCGGGGAG. Protein sequence: CASSPPGGVDTGE. The entire CDR3 protein reads CASSPPGGVDTGELFF. The chain is built from TRBV18 and TRBJ2-2; 8 bases agree with TRBD1. The CDR3 end lies 3 residues beyond the end of the read and is filled in from the germline J gene. The germline gives CDR1 KGHSH, CDR2 LQKENI. After removal of 3 bases from V and 3 bases from J, the junction contained 6 bases not matched to a gene. The CDR3 has 16 residues.

This clone was seen at least ten times. The CDR3 extends 3 residues past the end of the read, so its final part is completed from the germline J gene. J is TRBJ1-6 and V is TRBV5-1; D is possibly TRBD1 (5 bases). This CDR3 is built from 15 residues. V lost 0 bases and J lost 7, with 11 bases in between. The germline gives CDR1 SGHRS, CDR2 YFSETQ. The CDR3 sequence: CASSLEGAENSPLHF. The CDR3 bases that were read are TGCGCCAGCAGCTTGGAAGGGGCGGAAAATTCACCC.

To note about this clone: Read sequence stops 3 residues before the CDR3 end, and the germline J gene provides the missing end. V usage is TRBV7-2 and J usage is TRBJ1-1, with D uncertain. Germline V gene data show CDR1 as SGHTA and CDR2 as FQGNSA. Trimming removed 2 bases from V and 3 bases from J, with 7 bases in between. This CDR3 region has 13 residues. The CDR3 bases that were read are TGTGCCAGCAGCTTAAACTCCTACACTGAA. Protein: CASSLNSYTE. The entire CDR3 protein reads CASSLNSYTEAFF.